The 30 T cell receptor beta chains below all came from one sample that was sequenced in a study of CD8+CD57+ T cells in acquired aplastic anemia. For sequencing, patients were chosen who had shown expansion of CD8+CD57+ cells by flow cytometry. Using genomic DNA as the template, TCR beta VDJ and CDR3 profiling was carried out. TCRdb analysed the reads with MiXCR anew, one entry per CDR3 protein. The sample lists 270,000 or so distinct CDR3 sequences, 70% to 85% occurring once. The material sequenced was sorted CD4+, CD8+, or CD8+CD57+ T cells (not recorded which) from PBMCs. These receptors were collected from a human donor with aplastic anemia.

The chain employs TRBV6-5 and TRBJ1-2, with D perhaps TRBD1 (5 bases). Germline assignment: CDR1 MNHEY and CDR2 SVGAGI. Between the trimmed V and J ends, which lost 5 bases and 6 bases, there was a span of 10 bases. The CDR3 is 12 amino acids. In nucleotides, the CDR3 is TGTGCCAGCAGTGACTGGGGGGATGGCTACACCTTC. It translates to CASSDWGDGYTF.

Details on this clonotype: The CDR3 ends on some other residue instead of the conserved phenylalanine or tryptophan, so this is likely a read error. The chain uses TRBV5-6 and TRBJ2-5; D gene uncertain. From germline, CDR1 is SGHDT and CDR2 YYEEEE. The CDR3 is 14 amino acids. Between the trimmed V and J ends, which lost 0 bases and 1 base, there was a span of 7 bases. The CDR3 bases are TGTGCCAGCAGCTTGGGCTGGGGCCAAGAGACCCAGTACTCC. Translation: CASSLGWGQETQYS.

In nucleotides, the CDR3 is TGTGCCAGCAGCTTACTAGCAGGACCCGATTCCCAGTATTACGTC. Translation gives CASSLLAGPDSQYYV. The rearrangement links TRBV7-2 to TRBJ2-7, with a weak D call TRBD2 (5 bases). The V gene's germline CDR1 is SGHTA and CDR2 FQGNSA. The CDR3 consists of 15 residues. V lost 2 bases, J lost 13 bases, and 24 bases lay in between.

The genes are TRBV5-1 and TRBJ2-7, with D possibly TRBD1 on 6 matching bases. Trimming stripped 2 bases from V and 6 bases from J, with 15 bases between. The CDR3 loop spans 14 amino acids. Germline CDR1 is SGHRS and CDR2 is YFSETQ. CDR3 bases: TGCGCCAGCAGCTTTACACGACAGGATTGCGAGCAGTACTTC. This codes for CASSFTRQDCEQYF.

In regard to this clonotype: At one boundary the junction diverges from the germline segment, which might be a read error. The chain links TRBV7-9 to TRBJ2-6; D remains ambiguous. CDR3 length equals 16 residues. Germline V gene data show CDR1 as SEHNR and CDR2 as FQNEAQ (reference sequence). The CDR3 region is CASSLSPRNEQFFLTF. The CDR3 coding sequence is TGTGCTAGCAGCTTATCCCCGAGGAATGAGCAGTTCTTCCTGACTTTC.

Details on this clonotype: No conserved phenylalanine or tryptophan is present at the end of the CDR3, so a read error is the likely explanation. The limits of the CDR3 on the DNA are not certain, so only TCRdb's listed CDR3 is given. This sequence joins TRBV7-9 and TRBJ2-3; TRBD1, as called in the table, went unchecked against the DNA. Ends included, the CDR3 has 13 residues. Germline lookup yields CDR1 SEHNR and CDR2 FQNEAQ (reference sequence). CDR3 sequence reads: CASSDESSGANDV.

At least ten counts were recorded for this clonotype. This chain connects TRBV6-2 or TRBV6-3 to TRBJ2-5, with a tentative D call TRBD2 (6 bases). The germline V gene encodes CDR1 MNHEY and CDR2 SVGEGT. V was trimmed by 5 bases and J by 4 bases, leaving 14 bases between them. The CDR3 length is 14 residues. CDR3: CASSDRRGGETQYF. As DNA, the CDR3 is TGTGCCAGCAGTGACAGAAGGGGAGGAGAGACCCAGTACTTC.

This rearrangement joins TRBV7-6 to TRBJ1-1; a weak D match, TRBD1 (6 bases). V was cut by 4 bases and J by 13 bases, with 25 bases left in between. This CDR3 is built from 15 residues. Per germline, CDR1 SGHVS and CDR2 FNYEAQ. CDR3 residues: CASSSNTGSDAYFFF. CDR3 nucleotide sequence: TGTGCCAGCAGCTCCAATACAGGGAGTGACGCTTACTTTTTCTTT.

Points on this clonotype: The missing conserved phenylalanine or tryptophan at the end of this CDR3 makes a read error likely. The J gene is TRBJ2-1, the V gene TRBV27; no clear D. Germline V CDR1 and CDR2: MNHEY, SMNVEV (reference sequence). This CDR3 comprises 12 residues. The CDR3 nucleotides read TGTGCCACCAGTTTTTGGGCAGATGGGCAGTTCTGC. It translates to CATSFWADGQFC.

The rearrangement links TRBV9 to TRBJ1-6, with D unresolved. V was clipped by 4 bases and J by 13 bases, with 18 bases between them. Per germline, CDR1 SGDLS and CDR2 YYNGEE. This CDR3 contains 14 residues. CDR3 sequence reads: CASSPLEEGSPLHF. The CDR3 region has the DNA TGTGCCAGCAGCCCCCTGGAGGAGGGTTCGCCCCTCCACTTT.

Points on this clonotype: No DNA is shown, since the ends of the CDR3 on it are uncertain; the CDR3 is the one TCRdb lists. V and J are TRBV7-9 and TRBJ1-2; no check of the table's D call, TRBD1, against the DNA was made. The CDR3 comprises 16 residues, both ends counted. Germline V gene lookup returns CDR1 SEHNR and CDR2 FQNEAQ (reference sequence). The CDR3 here is CAGQVERERQYFGYTF.

This chain connects TRBV7-9 to TRBJ2-7, with D perhaps matching TRBD1 (5 bases). The CDR3 length is 16 residues. The germline V and J ends were trimmed by 6 bases and 5 bases, with 23 bases remaining between them. Germline loops: CDR1 SEHNR, CDR2 FQNEAQ (reference sequence). As DNA, the CDR3 is TGTGCCAGCAGTTACCTCGGACAAGCGAACCGGGACGAGCAGTACGTC. Its translation: CASSYLGQANRDEQYV.

The chain combines TRBV7-3 with TRBJ1-2; D is possibly TRBD1 (5 bases). Between the trimmed V and J ends, which lost 9 bases and 11 bases, there was a span of 31 bases. This CDR3 spans 16 amino acids. The germline gives CDR1 SGHTA, CDR2 FQGTGA. CDR3 loop: CASSGTRTSPNEQYTF. The CDR3 DNA is TGTGCCAGTAGTGGGACGAGGACTTCTCCCAATGAGCAGTACACCTTC.

As regards this clonotype: This is likely a read error, given that the CDR3 carries no conserved phenylalanine or tryptophan at its end. Because the CDR3's place on the DNA is in doubt, the DNA is left out and the CDR3 is given as listed by TCRdb. The rearrangement uses TRBV2 and TRBJ2-7; TRBD1 is the table's D call, not checked against the DNA. Looked up from germline, CDR1 is SNHLY and CDR2 is FYNNEI. The CDR3 totals 14 residues, both ends included. CDR3 loop: CASGGGGTASQYFC.

Comments on this clonotype: This CDR3 fails to terminate in the conserved phenylalanine or tryptophan, so it likely reflects a read error. Because the CDR3's place on the DNA is in doubt, the DNA is left out and the CDR3 is given as listed by TCRdb. The V gene is TRBV2, the J gene TRBJ2-6; TRBD1 reflects the table's D call only, with no check against the DNA. Including both end residues, the CDR3 is 16 amino acids long. Germline V gives CDR1 SNHLY, CDR2 FYNNEI. CDR3 amino acids: CASRDGGTDTQNVVPG.

CDR3 residues: CASSLNAGADYLYNEQYV. In DNA, the CDR3 is TGTGCCAGCAGCTTGAATGCGGGCGCCGACTATCTCTACAACGAGCAGTACGTC. The chain uses TRBV7-2 and TRBJ2-7; TRBD2 is a possible D gene (5 bases). This CDR3 is built from 18 residues. The germline CDR1 and CDR2 sequences are SGHTA and FQGNSA. V was shortened by 3 bases and J by 5 bases, with 26 bases between the two germline ends.

This clonotype was detected only once. A junction boundary mismatches the germline segment, possibly from a read error. The chain joins TRBV9 to TRBJ1-5; no definite D call. The CDR3 is made up of 14 amino acids. Germline values: CDR1 SGDLS, CDR2 YYNGEE. CDR3 loop: CASGESWNIQSFDF. The DNA for the CDR3 is TGTGCCAGCGGAGAATCTTGGAACATTCAGTCCTTCGATTTT.

Comment on this clonotype: Here the CDR3 omits its conserved ending phenylalanine or tryptophan, so a read error is the likely source. The limits of the CDR3 on the DNA are not certain, so only TCRdb's listed CDR3 is given. V is TRBV7-8 and J is TRBJ1-5. Germline CDR1 is SGHVS and CDR2 is FQNEAQ. The CDR3 has 13 amino acids, counting both end residues. The CDR3 loop is CAGSLTGGPDKQY.

The chain has TRBV9 and TRBJ2-1; 8 nucleotides align to TRBD2. The germline CDR1 and CDR2 sequences are SGDLS and YYNGEE. The CDR3 is 16 residues long. Trimming at V came to 4 bases and at J to 10 bases, leaving 16 bases not matched to a gene. The CDR3: CASSRAGDIPYIEQFF. As DNA, the CDR3 is TGTGCCAGCAGCCGAGCGGGGGATATCCCCTACATCGAGCAGTTCTTC.

CDR3 protein: CASSLQGKCTDTQYF. The CDR3 DNA reads TGTGCCAGCAGCCTACAGGGGAAGTGCACAGATACGCAGTATTTT. This rearrangement joins TRBV11-3 to TRBJ2-3; TRBD1 agrees at 7 bases. V was pared by 5 bases and J by 1 base, with 6 bases of the junction left unmatched. The CDR3 sequence is 15 residues long. CDR1 is SGHNT, CDR2 YENEEA, per germline.

The chain links TRBV7-3 to TRBJ2-5; D is uncertain. The CDR3 extends over 15 amino acids. Germline V gene sequence: CDR1 SGHTA, CDR2 FQGTGA. Trimming removed 8 bases at V and 14 bases at J, with 30 bases between. The CDR3 protein is CASSRDANAVEHQYF. In nucleotides, the CDR3 is TGTGCCAGCTCAAGAGACGCCAACGCCGTTGAACACCAATACTTC.

The sample holds one count of this clonotype. An end of the junction does not agree with germline; a read error may underlie this. The CDR3: CAGSLGAGADTHYF. CDR3 sequence (DNA): TGTGCCGGCAGCTTGGGCGCGGGCGCCGACACCCACTACTTC. This chain links TRBV7-6 with TRBJ2-5; possible D gene TRBD2, 5 bases. The CDR3 has 14 amino acids. Germline CDR1 SGHVS, CDR2 FNYEAQ.

Remarks on this clonotype: The conserved phenylalanine or tryptophan normally closing the CDR3 is absent here, so this likely arose from a read error. The DNA is omitted, as the CDR3 cannot be located on it reliably, and the CDR3 follows TCRdb's listing. The chain combines TRBV2 with TRBJ2-1; the table calls TRBD1, which could not be checked here. Germline CDR1 reads SNHLY; CDR2 reads FYNNEI. Ends included, the CDR3 has 16 residues. Here the CDR3 reads CASSQGGANGQDVDFC.

The chain is built from TRBV11-1 and TRBJ2-5; a possible D gene is TRBD2 (6 bases). The V end lost 11 bases, the J end lost 4 bases, and 23 bases lay between the germline ends. The germline V gene encodes CDR1 SGHAT and CDR2 FQDESV (reference sequence). The CDR3 has 15 amino acids. CDR3 in DNA: TGTGCCTACGAGGTAGCGGCGTACCGGGGAGAGACCCAGTACTTC. This gives the protein CAYEVAAYRGETQYF.

Worth noting for this clonotype: One end of the junction does not line up with germline, which may come from a read error. The chain combines TRBV7-8 with TRBJ2-3, with D uncertain. CDR1 is SGHVS, CDR2 FQNEAQ, per germline. The CDR3 covers 14 residues. CDR3 sequence: CASSFQPGAAAQSF. CDR3 bases: TGTGCCAGCAGCTTTCAGCCAGGTGCGGCAGCGCAGTCTTTT.

The chain couples TRBV7-9 to TRBJ2-7; D unclear. Germline CDR1 and CDR2: SEHNR and FQNEAQ (reference sequence). With 5 bases removed from V and 7 bases from J, the gap between germline ends came to 12 bases. The CDR3 spans 12 residues. CDR3: CASSVIPGEQYF. CDR3 sequence (DNA): TGTGCCAGCAGCGTAATACCCGGGGAGCAGTACTTC. Variable domain in full (rest from reference TRBV7-9 and TRBJ2-7): DTGVSQNPRHKITKRGQNVTFRCDPISEHNRLYWYRQTLGQGPEFLTYFQNEAQLEKSRLLSDRFSAERPKGSFSTLEIQRTEQGDSAMYLCASSVIPGEQYFGPGTRLTVT.

With regard to this clonotype: Germline is not matched at one junction end, which may reflect a read error. The V call is TRBV5-1, the J call TRBJ1-5; TRBD1 might be the D (6 bases). Germline assignment: CDR1 SGHRS and CDR2 YFSETQ. CDR3 length: 15 residues. CDR3 in DNA: TGTGCCAGCAGCGGCTCACAGGGCACAAATCAGCCCCAGCATTTT. Amino acid sequence: CASSGSQGTNQPQHF.

CDR3 in DNA: TGTGCCAGCAGCCGTGGGGCCAACGTCCTGACTTTC. As protein: CASSRGANVLTF. This sequence joins TRBV3-1 and TRBJ2-6; D ambiguous. With 4 bases removed from V and 3 bases from J, the gap between germline ends came to 1 base. This CDR3 region has 12 residues. Germline-derived CDR1 and CDR2 are LGHDT and YNNKEL (reference sequence).

This clonotype was recorded once. No DNA is shown, since the ends of the CDR3 on it are uncertain; the CDR3 is the one TCRdb lists. The rearrangement links TRBV7-2 to TRBJ1-5. The CDR3 numbers 13 amino acids, ends counted. In germline, CDR1 is SGHTA, CDR2 FQGNSA. CDR3 residues: CASSWAEGSPHRF.

This clonotype has ten or more counts. The chain is built from TRBV7-6 and TRBJ1-5, with a tentative D call TRBD1 (6 bases). V was trimmed by 2 bases and J by 3 bases, leaving 8 bases between them. CDR3 length: 14 amino acids. CDR1 and CDR2 (germline): SGHVS, FNYEAQ. CDR3: CASSLKGHNQPQHF. The DNA of the CDR3 is TGTGCCAGCAGCTTAAAGGGACACAATCAGCCCCAGCATTTT.